These 10 T cell receptor beta chains share one sample of origin, sequenced in a study of blood T cell repertoires in COVID-19. Assay used: immunoSEQ multiplex PCR; TCRdb lists only in-frame clones, some missing. The data hold about 270,000 clones, with around 89% observed a single time. The sequencing sample was made of PBMCs or T cells enriched from blood (not recorded which). These receptors were obtained from a woman between 50 and 59 years old who had recovered from COVID-19.

The rearrangement links TRBV28 to TRBJ1-5; unclear D gene. Germline assignment: CDR1 MDHEN and CDR2 SYDVKM. This CDR3 spans 12 amino acids. V was clipped by 1 base and J by 6 bases, with 4 bases between them. The CDR3 sequence: CASSLLSQPQHF. In nucleotides, the CDR3 is TGTGCCAGCAGTTTATTGAGTCAGCCCCAGCATTTT.

Note on this clone: Additional DNA sequences in this sample encode the identical CDR3. The chain has TRBV28 and TRBJ2-7; 13 positions agree with TRBD2. The V and J ends lost 8 bases and 4 bases, in that order; junction bases with no gene match: 2. In germline, CDR1 is MDHEN, CDR2 SYDVKM. The CDR3 is made up of 13 amino acids. CDR3 loop: CASRTSGSYEQYF. The CDR3 coding sequence is TGTGCCAGCCGGACTAGCGGGAGTTACGAGCAGTACTTC.

The genes are TRBV9 and TRBJ2-1, with D possibly matching TRBD2 (6 bases). The V end lost 0 bases, the J end lost 4 bases, and 11 bases lay between the germline ends. CDR3 length equals 15 residues. Germline CDR1 reads SGDLS; CDR2 reads YYNGEE. Here the CDR3 reads CASSVVVGGYNEQFF. CDR3 bases: TGTGCCAGCAGCGTAGTTGTGGGAGGTTACAATGAGCAGTTCTTC. Drawing the rest from reference TRBV9 and TRBJ2-1, the complete variable domain is DSGVTQTPKHLITATGQRVTLRCSPRSGDLSVYWYQQSLDQGLQFLIQYYNGEERAKGNILERFSAQQFPDLHSELNLSSLELGDSALYFCASSVVVGGYNEQFFGPGTRLTVL.

This chain links TRBV3-1 (or the pseudogene TRBV3-2) with TRBJ1-5; D is undetermined. V was shortened by 3 bases and J by 2 bases, with 11 bases between the two germline ends. This CDR3 region has 15 residues. CDR1 is LGHDT and CDR2 is YNNKEL in the germline V gene (reference sequence). CDR3: CASSQGSMGNQPQHF. CDR3 sequence (DNA): TGTGCCAGCAGCCAGGGGAGTATGGGCAATCAGCCCCAGCATTTT.

The chain couples TRBV30 to TRBJ2-1, with D possibly being TRBD1 (6 bases). The CDR3 totals 13 residues. Between the trimmed V and J ends, which lost 4 bases and 6 bases, there was a span of 13 bases. Germline V gene lookup returns CDR1 GTSNPN and CDR2 SVGIG (reference sequence). The DNA for the CDR3 is TGTGCCTGGAAGCTGACAGGAGGCAATGAGCAGTTCTTC. This gives the protein CAWKLTGGNEQFF.

The V call is TRBV15, the J call TRBJ1-5; 10 nucleotides agree with TRBD1. The V and J ends lost 1 base and 7 bases, in that order; junction bases with no gene match: 4. The V gene's germline CDR1 is LNHNV and CDR2 YYDKDF (reference sequence). The CDR3 covers 15 residues. The CDR3 nucleotides are TGTGCCACCAGCAGAGGGACAGGGGGAGGCCAGCCCCAGCATTTT. It specifies CATSRGTGGGQPQHF.

The chain links TRBV7-9 to TRBJ1-2; 8 nucleotides agree with TRBD1. V lost 5 bases, J lost 5 bases, and 7 bases stayed unmatched. This CDR3 region has 14 residues. Germline CDR1 SEHNR, CDR2 FQNEAQ (reference sequence). CDR3 DNA sequence: TGTGCCAGCAGCCGGACAGGGAGAGAGTATGGCTACACCTTC. Protein: CASSRTGREYGYTF.

The genes are TRBV7-3 and TRBJ2-4; possibly TRBD2 for D (7 bases). The germline V and J ends were trimmed by 5 bases and 1 base, with 12 bases remaining between them. Germline lookup yields CDR1 SGHTA and CDR2 FQGTGA. CDR3 size: 15 residues. The CDR3 nucleotides are TGTGCCAGCAGCCCGGGGGGCGGGGCCAAAAACATTCAGTACTTC. This gives the protein CASSPGGGAKNIQYF.

This sequence joins TRBV29-1 and TRBJ2-6; D is perhaps TRBD2 (7 bases). This CDR3 is 15 amino acids long. The V gene's germline CDR1 is SQVTM and CDR2 ANQGSEA. The V end lost 7 bases, the J end lost 2 bases, and 15 bases lay between the germline ends. This CDR3 is CSAQGRGTGANVLTF. CDR3 nucleotide sequence: TGCAGCGCCCAAGGGAGGGGGACTGGGGCCAACGTCCTGACTTTC.

Here the CDR3 reads CASSQAGGLGSPLHF. In DNA form, the CDR3 reads TGCGCCAGCAGCCAGGCAGGGGGACTTGGATCACCCCTCCACTTT. The rearrangement uses TRBV4-3 and TRBJ1-6; 7 positions match TRBD1. The ends lost 3 bases at V and 10 bases at J; junction bases unmatched: 9. This CDR3 contains 15 residues. In germline, CDR1 is LGHNA, CDR2 YSLEER.